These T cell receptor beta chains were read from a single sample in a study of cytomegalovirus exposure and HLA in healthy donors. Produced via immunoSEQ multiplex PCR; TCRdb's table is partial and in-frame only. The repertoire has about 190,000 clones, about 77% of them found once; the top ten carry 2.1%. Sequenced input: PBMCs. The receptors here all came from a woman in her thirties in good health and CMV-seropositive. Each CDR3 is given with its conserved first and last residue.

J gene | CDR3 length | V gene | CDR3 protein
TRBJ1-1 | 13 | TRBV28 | CASSRGGNTEAFF
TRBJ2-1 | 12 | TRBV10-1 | CASSEKDRSFFF
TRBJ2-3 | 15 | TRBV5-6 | CASSLEGGYTDTQYF
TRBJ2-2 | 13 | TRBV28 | CASSGENTGELFF
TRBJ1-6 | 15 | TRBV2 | CASRIPGTENSPLHF
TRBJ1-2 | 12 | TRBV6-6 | CASSRTGNGYTF
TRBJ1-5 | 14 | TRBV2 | CASMRDRGNQPQHF
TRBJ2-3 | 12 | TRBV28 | CASSLVYDTQYF
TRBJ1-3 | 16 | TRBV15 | CATSTGTGLSGNTIYF
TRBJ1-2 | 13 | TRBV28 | CASSPDLNYGYTF
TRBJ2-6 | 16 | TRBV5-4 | CASSLQGELGANVLTF
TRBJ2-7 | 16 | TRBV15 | CATSRDRENRPYEQYF
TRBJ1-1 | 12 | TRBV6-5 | CASSRQNTEAFF
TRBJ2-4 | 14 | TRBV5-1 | CASSPGQSRGIQYF
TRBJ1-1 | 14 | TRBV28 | CASSLAFMNTEAFF
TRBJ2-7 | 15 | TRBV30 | CAWSVPPAGTYEQYF
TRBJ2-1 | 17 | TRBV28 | CASSTGLAGVRVGEQFF
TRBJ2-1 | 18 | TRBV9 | CASTVTPGLAGGFSEQFF
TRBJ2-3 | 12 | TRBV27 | CASRLDTDTQYF
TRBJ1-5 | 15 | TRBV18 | CASSPKDRVGQPQHF
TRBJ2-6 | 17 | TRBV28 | CASSAPSRGSGANVLTF
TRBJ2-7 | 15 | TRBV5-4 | CASSLPRRSSYEQYF
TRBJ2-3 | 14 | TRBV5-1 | CASSPTVPTDTQYF
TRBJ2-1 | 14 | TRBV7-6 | CASSPGSSYNEQFF